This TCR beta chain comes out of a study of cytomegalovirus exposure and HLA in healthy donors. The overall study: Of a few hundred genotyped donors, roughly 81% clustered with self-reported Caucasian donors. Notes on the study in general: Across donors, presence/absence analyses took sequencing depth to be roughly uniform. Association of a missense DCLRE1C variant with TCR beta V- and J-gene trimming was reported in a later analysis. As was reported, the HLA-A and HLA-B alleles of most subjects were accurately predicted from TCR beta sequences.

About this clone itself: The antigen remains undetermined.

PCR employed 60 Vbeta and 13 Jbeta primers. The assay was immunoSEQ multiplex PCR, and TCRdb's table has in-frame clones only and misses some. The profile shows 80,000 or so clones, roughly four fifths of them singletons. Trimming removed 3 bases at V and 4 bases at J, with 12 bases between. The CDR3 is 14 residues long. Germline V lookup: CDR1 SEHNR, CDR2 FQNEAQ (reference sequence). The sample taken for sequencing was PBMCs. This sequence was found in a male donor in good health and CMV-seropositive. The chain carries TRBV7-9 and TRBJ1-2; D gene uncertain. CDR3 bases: TGTGCCAGCAGCTTCATACAGACCGCCTATGGCTACACCTTC. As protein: CASSFIQTAYGYTF. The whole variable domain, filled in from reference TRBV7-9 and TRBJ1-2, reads DTGVSQNPRHKITKRGQNVTFRCDPISEHNRLYWYRQTLGQGPEFLTYFQNEAQLEKSRLLSDRFSAERPKGSFSTLEIQRTEQGDSAMYLCASSFIQTAYGYTFGSGTRLTVV.